The source of this T cell receptor (beta chain) is a study of cytomegalovirus exposure and HLA in healthy donors. The PCR had 60 Vbeta and 13 Jbeta primers. The assay was immunoSEQ multiplex PCR, and TCRdb's table has in-frame clones only and misses some. The table shows approximately 150,000 clones, with roughly 76% occurring only once. With 4 bases removed from V and 8 bases from J, the gap between germline ends came to 14 bases. The CDR3 runs 13 residues. Germline CDR1 is SEHNR and CDR2 is FQNEAQ (reference sequence). This TCR was recovered from a woman between 18 and 29 years old in good health and CMV-seropositive. The sample consisted of PBMCs. This chain links TRBV7-9 with TRBJ1-2; D ambiguous. The CDR3 nucleotides are TGTGCCAGCAGCTACGACACGGGCGGGGGCTACACCTTC. Protein product: CASSYDTGGGYTF.